The sequence of this T cell receptor beta chain was determined in a study of T-cell reconstitution after alpha-beta-depleted transplantation in children. This clonotype was found a few times. The TCRbeta library was prepared with unique molecular identifiers. TCRdb recomputed calls from the PCR reads with MiXCR, one row per CDR3 protein. In the table there are hundreds of thousands of distinct CDR3 sequences, approximately 17% of which are singletons. Germline CDR1 and CDR2: MNHEY and SMNVEV (reference sequence). V was pared by 4 bases and J by 0 bases, with 12 bases of the junction left unmatched. The CDR3 contains 19 residues.

This chain uses TRBV27 with TRBJ1-6; 7 bases are a match to TRBD1. The receptor's source is a human donor who donated a stem cell graft to a child with acute myeloid leukemia. The input for sequencing was PBMCs from the stem cell graft donor, taken from the stem cell graft. The CDR3 spells CASSSHYRTGSSYNSPLHF. In DNA, the CDR3 is TGTGCCAGCAGTTCCCACTACCGGACAGGTAGCTCCTATAATTCACCCCTCCACTTT.